Presented here are 9 T cell receptor beta chains from one specimen sequenced in a study of blood T cell repertoires in COVID-19. Sequenced by immunoSEQ multiplex PCR; TCRdb stores in-frame clones only, minus some. The table lists around 46,000 clones, roughly 86% of them singletons. The specimen was peripheral blood. The receptors stem from a man in his sixties with active or convalescent COVID-19.

This chain connects TRBV30 to TRBJ1-2, with D tentatively TRBD1 (6 bases). The CDR3 has 14 residues. CDR1 is GTSNPN and CDR2 is SVGIG in the germline V gene (reference sequence). The V and J ends lost 0 bases and 8 bases respectively, with 16 bases between them. In DNA, the CDR3 is TGTGCCTGGAGTGTAAGCAAACAGGGACGGGGCTACACCTTC. Protein: CAWSVSKQGRGYTF.

This clone occurred a few times. The chain combines TRBV19 with TRBJ2-7; D gene ambiguous. The CDR3 has 14 residues. Trimming pared 4 bases from V and 0 bases from J, leaving 10 bases between. Looked up from germline, CDR1 is LNHDA and CDR2 is SQIVND (reference sequence). The CDR3 DNA reads TGTGCCAGTAGTAACCCACGGAGCTCCTACGAGCAGTACTTC. Translated, it gives CASSNPRSSYEQYF. The whole variable domain, filled in from reference TRBV19 and TRBJ2-7, reads DGGITQSPKYLFRKEGQNVTLSCEQNLNHDAMYWYRQDPGQGLRLIYYSQIVNDFQKGDIAEGYSVSREKKESFPLTVTSAQKNPTAFYLCASSNPRSSYEQYFGPGTRLTVT.

The chain links TRBV9 to TRBJ2-5; 8 bases fit TRBD2. Germline values: CDR1 SGDLS, CDR2 YYNGEE. The CDR3 is 18 residues long. The V and J ends lost 0 bases and 7 bases, in that order; junction bases with no gene match: 17. DNA of the CDR3: TGTGCCAGCAGCGTAGATGCGGGGGGACGCAACATTCTCGGGACCCAGTACTTC. Protein: CASSVDAGGRNILGTQYF.

This chain connects TRBV28 to TRBJ1-1; D remains unclear. Germline V CDR1 and CDR2: MDHEN, SYDVKM. CDR3 length: 15 amino acids. The V and J ends lost 6 bases and 0 bases respectively, with 14 bases between them. The CDR3, as DNA: TGTGCCAGCAGGGGGAGACGGGGATTGAACACTGAAGCTTTCTTT. This sequence encodes CASRGRRGLNTEAFF. Using reference TRBV28 and TRBJ1-1 for the parts outside the CDR3, the full variable domain is DVKVTQSSRYLVKRTGEKVFLECVQDMDHENMFWYRQDPGLGLRLIYFSYDVKMKEKGDIPEGYSVSREKKERFSLILESASTNQTSMYLCASRGRRGLNTEAFFGQGTRLTVV.

V gene TRBV19 combines with J gene TRBJ2-5, with 9 bases lining up with TRBD2. Germline V gives CDR1 LNHDA, CDR2 SQIVND (reference sequence). This CDR3 contains 15 residues. With 4 bases clipped from V and 5 bases from J, the junction kept 8 bases outside the gene matches. CDR3 amino acids: CASSTGTSSPETQYF. The CDR3 nucleotides are TGTGCCAGTAGTACCGGGACTAGCTCTCCCGAGACCCAGTACTTC.

The rearrangement joins TRBV5-5 to TRBJ1-1; TRBD1 matches 7 bases. This CDR3 is built from 12 residues. Germline-derived CDR1 and CDR2 are SGHKS and YYEKEE (reference sequence). The trim removed 4 bases at V and 8 bases at J, leaving 5 bases unmatched. The CDR3 loop reads CASSDTGVEAFF. Written as DNA, the CDR3 is TGTGCCAGCAGCGATACAGGGGTGGAAGCTTTCTTT.

This clone was seen just once. CDR3 in DNA: TGCGCCAGCAAGTTGGGGGACATGAACACTGAAGCTTTCTTT. Amino acid sequence: CASKLGDMNTEAFF. J is TRBJ1-1 and V is TRBV10-1, with D maybe TRBD1 (6 bases). Germline values: CDR1 WNHNN, CDR2 SYGVQD (reference sequence). V lost 7 bases and J lost 0, with 12 bases in between. The CDR3 length is 14 residues.

The chain has TRBV7-9 and TRBJ1-5, with D maybe TRBD1 (5 bases). The germline gives CDR1 SEHNR, CDR2 FQNEAQ (reference sequence). The V end was cut by 3 bases, the J end by 0 bases, with 9 bases between. The CDR3 sequence is 15 residues long. The CDR3 sequence: CASSLTADSNQPQHF. CDR3 in DNA: TGTGCCAGCAGCTTGACAGCCGATAGCAATCAGCCCCAGCATTTT.

In DNA, the CDR3 is TGTGCCAGCAGCGGACAGGGGGCCACTGAAGCTTTCTTT. This codes for CASSGQGATEAFF. This rearrangement joins TRBV7-9 to TRBJ1-1; TRBD1 matches at 11 bases. With 5 bases clipped from V and 4 bases from J, the junction kept 0 bases outside the gene matches. Germline CDR1 and CDR2: SEHNR and FQNEAQ (reference sequence). The CDR3 is 13 residues long.